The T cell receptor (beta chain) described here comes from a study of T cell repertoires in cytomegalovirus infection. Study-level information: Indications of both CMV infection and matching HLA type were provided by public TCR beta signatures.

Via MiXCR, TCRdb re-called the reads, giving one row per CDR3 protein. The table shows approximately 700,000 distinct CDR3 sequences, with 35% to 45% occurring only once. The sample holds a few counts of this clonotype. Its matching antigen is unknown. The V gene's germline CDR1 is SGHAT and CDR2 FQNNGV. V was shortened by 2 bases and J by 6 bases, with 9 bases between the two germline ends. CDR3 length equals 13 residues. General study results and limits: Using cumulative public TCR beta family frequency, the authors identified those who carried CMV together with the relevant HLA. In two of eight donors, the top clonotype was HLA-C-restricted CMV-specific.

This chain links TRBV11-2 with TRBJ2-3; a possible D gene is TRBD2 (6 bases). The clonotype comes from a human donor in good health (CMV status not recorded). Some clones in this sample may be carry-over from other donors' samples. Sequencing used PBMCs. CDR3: CASSLLEGDTQYF. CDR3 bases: TGTGCCAGCAGCTTATTGGAGGGGGATACGCAGTATTTT. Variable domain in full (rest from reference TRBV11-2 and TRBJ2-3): EAGVAQSPRYKIIEKRQSVAFWCNPISGHATLYWYQQILGQGPKLLIQFQNNGVVDDSQLPKDRFSAERLKGVDSTLKIQPAKLEDSAVYLCASSLLEGDTQYFGPGTRLTVL.